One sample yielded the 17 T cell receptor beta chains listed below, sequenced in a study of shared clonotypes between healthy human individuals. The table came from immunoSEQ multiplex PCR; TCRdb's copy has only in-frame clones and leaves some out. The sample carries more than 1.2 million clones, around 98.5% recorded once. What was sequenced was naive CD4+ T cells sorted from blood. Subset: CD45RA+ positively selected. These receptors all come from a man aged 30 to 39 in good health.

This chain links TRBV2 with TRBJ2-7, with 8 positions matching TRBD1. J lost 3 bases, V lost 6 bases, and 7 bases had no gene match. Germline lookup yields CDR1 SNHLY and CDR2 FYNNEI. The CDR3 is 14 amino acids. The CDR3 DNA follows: TGTGCCAGCAGGCCAAAGACAGGGGACTACGAGCAGTACTTC. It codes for CASRPKTGDYEQYF.

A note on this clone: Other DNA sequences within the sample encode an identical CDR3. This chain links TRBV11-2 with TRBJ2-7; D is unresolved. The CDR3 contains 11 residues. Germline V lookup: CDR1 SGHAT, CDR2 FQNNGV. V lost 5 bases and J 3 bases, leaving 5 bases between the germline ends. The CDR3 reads CASSGSYEQYF. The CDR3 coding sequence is TGTGCCAGCAGCGGTAGCTACGAGCAGTACTTC.

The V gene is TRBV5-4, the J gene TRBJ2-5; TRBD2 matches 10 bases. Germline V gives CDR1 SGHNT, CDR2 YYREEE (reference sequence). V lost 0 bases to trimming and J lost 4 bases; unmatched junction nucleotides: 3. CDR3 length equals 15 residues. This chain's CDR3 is CASSLARTSGETQYF. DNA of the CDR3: TGTGCCAGCAGCTTGGCCAGGACTAGCGGAGAGACCCAGTACTTC.

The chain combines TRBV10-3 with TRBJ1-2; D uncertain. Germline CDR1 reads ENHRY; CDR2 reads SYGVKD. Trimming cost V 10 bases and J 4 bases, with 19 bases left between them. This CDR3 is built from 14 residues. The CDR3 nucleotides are TGTGCCACCCAATTTGGTGCAGCATCCTATGGCTACACCTTC. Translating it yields CATQFGAASYGYTF.

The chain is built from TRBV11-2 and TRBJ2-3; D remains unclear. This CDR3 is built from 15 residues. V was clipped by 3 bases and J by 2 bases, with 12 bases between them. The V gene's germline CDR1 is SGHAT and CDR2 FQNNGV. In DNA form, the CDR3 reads TGTGCCAGCAGCTTTCGACCGGATTTCACAGATACGCAGTATTTT. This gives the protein CASSFRPDFTDTQYF.

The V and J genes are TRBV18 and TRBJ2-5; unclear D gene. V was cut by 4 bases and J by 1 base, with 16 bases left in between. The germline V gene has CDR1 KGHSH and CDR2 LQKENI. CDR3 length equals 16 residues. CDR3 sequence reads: CASSRARNSFQETQYF. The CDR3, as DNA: TGTGCCAGCTCACGAGCGCGAAACAGTTTCCAAGAGACCCAGTACTTC.

Written as DNA, the CDR3 is TGTGCCAGCAGTCCCTCGACAGGAGGGAATGAAAAACTGTTTTTT. Residues: CASSPSTGGNEKLFF. V gene TRBV25-1 combines with J gene TRBJ1-4, with a possible D match to TRBD1 (6 bases). V lost 5 bases and J 5 bases, leaving 15 bases between the germline ends. The CDR3 totals 15 residues. The germline gives CDR1 MGHDK, CDR2 SYGVNS.

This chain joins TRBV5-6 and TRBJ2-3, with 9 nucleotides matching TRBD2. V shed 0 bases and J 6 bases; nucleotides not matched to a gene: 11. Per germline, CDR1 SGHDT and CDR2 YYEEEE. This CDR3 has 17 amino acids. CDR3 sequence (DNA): TGTGCCAGCAGCTTGGACGGCGGGAGGGCTAAGGGGGATACGCAGTATTTT. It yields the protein CASSLDGGRAKGDTQYF.

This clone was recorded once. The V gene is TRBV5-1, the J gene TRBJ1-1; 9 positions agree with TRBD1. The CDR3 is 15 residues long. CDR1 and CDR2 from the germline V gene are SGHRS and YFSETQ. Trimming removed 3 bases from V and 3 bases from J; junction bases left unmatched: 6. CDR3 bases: TGCGCCAGCAGCTCAGGGACAGGGCCAGACACTGAAGCTTTCTTT. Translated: CASSSGTGPDTEAFF.

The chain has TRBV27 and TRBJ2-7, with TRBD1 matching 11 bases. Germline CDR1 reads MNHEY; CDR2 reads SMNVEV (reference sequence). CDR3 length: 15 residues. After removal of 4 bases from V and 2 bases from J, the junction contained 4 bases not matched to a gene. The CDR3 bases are TGTGCCAGCAGTTATTCGGGACAGGGGGCCTACGAGCAGTACTTC. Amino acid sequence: CASSYSGQGAYEQYF.

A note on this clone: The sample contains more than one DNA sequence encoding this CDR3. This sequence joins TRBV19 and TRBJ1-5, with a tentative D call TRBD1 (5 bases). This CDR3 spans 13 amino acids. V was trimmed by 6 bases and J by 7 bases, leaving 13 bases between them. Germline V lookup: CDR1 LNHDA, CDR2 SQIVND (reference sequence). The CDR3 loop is CASRVTGGQPQHF. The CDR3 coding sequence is TGTGCCAGTAGAGTAACGGGGGGGCAGCCCCAGCATTTT.

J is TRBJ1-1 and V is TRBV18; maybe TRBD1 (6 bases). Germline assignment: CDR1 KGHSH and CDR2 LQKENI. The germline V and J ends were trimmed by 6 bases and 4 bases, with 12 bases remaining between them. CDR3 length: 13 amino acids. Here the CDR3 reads CASSDVRGTEAFF. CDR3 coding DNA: TGTGCCAGCTCGGATGTCAGGGGCACTGAAGCTTTCTTT. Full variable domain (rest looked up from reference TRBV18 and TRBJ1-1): NAGVMQNPRHLVRRRGQEARLRCSPMKGHSHVYWYRQLPEEGLKFMVYLQKENIIDESGMPKERFSAEFPKEGPSILRIQQVVRGDSAAYFCASSDVRGTEAFFGQGTRLTVV.

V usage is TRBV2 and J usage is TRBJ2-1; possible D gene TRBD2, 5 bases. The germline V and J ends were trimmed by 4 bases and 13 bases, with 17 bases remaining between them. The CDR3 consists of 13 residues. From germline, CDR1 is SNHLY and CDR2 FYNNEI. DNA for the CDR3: TGTGCCAGCAGTGGGACTCAGGAGAGGTACCAGTTCTTC. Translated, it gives CASSGTQERYQFF.

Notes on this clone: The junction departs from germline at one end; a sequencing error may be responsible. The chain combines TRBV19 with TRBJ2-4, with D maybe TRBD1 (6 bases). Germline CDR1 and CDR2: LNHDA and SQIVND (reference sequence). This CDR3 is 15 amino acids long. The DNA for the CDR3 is TGTGCTAGTACTACGAGGGGGTCTGCAGGGAACATTCAGTACTTC. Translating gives CASTTRGSAGNIQYF. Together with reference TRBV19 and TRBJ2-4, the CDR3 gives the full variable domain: DGGITQSPKYLFRKEGQNVTLSCEQNLNHDAMYWYRQDPGQGLRLIYYSQIVNDFQKGDIAEGYSVSREKKESFPLTVTSAQKNPTAFYLCASTTRGSAGNIQYFGAGTRLSVL.

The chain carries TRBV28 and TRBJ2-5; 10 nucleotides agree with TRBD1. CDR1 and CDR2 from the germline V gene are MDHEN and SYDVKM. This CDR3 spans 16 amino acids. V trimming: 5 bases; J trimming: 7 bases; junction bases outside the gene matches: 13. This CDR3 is CASSIPPGQGSWTQYF. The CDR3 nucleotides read TGTGCCAGCAGTATCCCGCCGGGACAGGGGAGCTGGACCCAGTACTTC. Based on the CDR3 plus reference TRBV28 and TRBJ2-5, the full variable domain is DVKVTQSSRYLVKRTGEKVFLECVQDMDHENMFWYRQDPGLGLRLIYFSYDVKMKEKGDIPEGYSVSREKKERFSLILESASTNQTSMYLCASSIPPGQGSWTQYFGPGTRLLVL.

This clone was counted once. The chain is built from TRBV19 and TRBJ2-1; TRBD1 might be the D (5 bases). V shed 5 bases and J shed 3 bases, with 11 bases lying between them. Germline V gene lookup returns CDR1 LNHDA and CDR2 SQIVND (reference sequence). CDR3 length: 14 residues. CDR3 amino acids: CASSPADSYNEQFF. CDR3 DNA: TGTGCCAGTAGTCCCGCTGACAGCTACAATGAGCAGTTCTTC.

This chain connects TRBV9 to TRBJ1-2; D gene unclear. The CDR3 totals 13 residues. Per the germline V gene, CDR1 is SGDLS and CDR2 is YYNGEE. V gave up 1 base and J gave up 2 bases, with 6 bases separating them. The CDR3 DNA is TGTGCCAGCAGCGTAAATCCGAACTATGGCTACACCTTC. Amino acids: CASSVNPNYGYTF.